One and the same sample provided the 31 T cell receptor beta chains below, sequenced in a study of patients and donors after allogeneic stem cell transplantation. TCRdb reprocessed the RT-PCR reads via MiXCR and lists one record per CDR3 protein. The sample has about 960,000 distinct CDR3 sequences, 15% to 20% seen once; the top ten hold 5% to 7.5%. Material for sequencing was blood, either unsorted or a sorted T cell fraction (not recorded which). These receptors came from a human donor who was either an allogeneic HSCT recipient or a stem cell or donor lymphocyte infusion donor (not recorded which). It is not recorded whose cells these are; they may come from a transplant donor.

This clonotype was counted between two and nine times. J is TRBJ1-2 and V is TRBV7-8; no clear D gene. The ends were cut back, 1 base at V and 8 bases at J, with 17 bases in the middle. Germline CDR1 and CDR2: SGHVS and FQNEAQ. The length of the CDR3 is 15 residues. CDR3 DNA: TGTGCCAGCAGCTTAGAGGCCGGTGGGGTTCGGGGCTACACCTTC. Its protein is CASSLEAGGVRGYTF.

The chain carries TRBV7-3 and TRBJ2-1; 9 bases match TRBD2. Trimming at V came to 5 bases and at J to 15 bases, leaving 17 bases not matched to a gene. From germline, CDR1 is SGHTA and CDR2 FQGTGA. The CDR3 has 15 amino acids. CDR3: CASSERAGLAGSRFF. The DNA of the CDR3 is TGTGCCAGCAGCGAGAGGGCGGGACTAGCCGGTTCGAGGTTCTTC.

The chain employs TRBV4-1 and TRBJ2-2; 8 bases match TRBD2. Germline CDR1 is MGHRA and CDR2 is YSYEKL. J lost 9 bases, V lost 8 bases, and 8 bases had no gene match. The CDR3 spans 13 residues. DNA for the CDR3: TGCGCCAGCCGGGGGGGCGGTGTTAGGGAGCTGTTTTTT. Its translation: CASRGGGVRELFF.

This clonotype appeared a few times. This sequence joins TRBV12-3 or TRBV12-4 and TRBJ1-5; 7 bases fit TRBD1. After removal of 6 bases from V and 6 bases from J, the junction contained 5 bases not matched to a gene. The CDR3 sequence is 13 residues long. DNA of the CDR3: TGTGCCAGCAGCCCAGGGGGAAGTCAGCCCCAGCATTTT. Its translation is CASSPGGSQPQHF.

Only a few counts were recorded for this clonotype. The J gene is TRBJ2-7, the V gene TRBV29-1; D possibly matches TRBD1 or TRBD2 (5 bases each). The CDR3 contains 14 residues. Looked up from germline, CDR1 is SQVTM and CDR2 is ANQGSEA. Trimming cost V 6 bases and J 0 bases, with 15 bases left between them. In nucleotides, the CDR3 is TGCAGCGTGGGCCGGGGCCTTAACTCCTACGAGCAGTACTTC. Its protein product is CSVGRGLNSYEQYF.

The CDR3, as DNA: TGTGCCAGCAGTTACCCTGGGGCTAGCGGAGCTATCTCCCCGGGCACCGGGGAGCTGTTTTTT. Residues: CASSYPGASGAISPGTGELFF. The V gene is TRBV6-2 or TRBV6-3, the J gene TRBJ2-2, with TRBD2 matching 7 bases. The CDR3 is 21 residues long. With V trimmed by 2 bases and J by 4 bases, 22 bases remained unmatched. CDR1 MNHEY and CDR2 SVGEGT come from the germline V gene.

V is TRBV7-9 and J is TRBJ2-7; maybe TRBD2 (5 bases). In germline, CDR1 is SEHNR, CDR2 FQNEAQ (reference sequence). The CDR3 runs 12 residues. V gave up 8 bases and J gave up 4 bases, with 12 bases separating them. This chain's CDR3 is CASGRVAYEQYF. CDR3 sequence (DNA): TGTGCCAGCGGGCGGGTGGCTTACGAGCAGTACTTC. The full variable domain, with the rest looked up from reference TRBV7-9 and TRBJ2-7, is DTGVSQNPRHKITKRGQNVTFRCDPISEHNRLYWYRQTLGQGPEFLTYFQNEAQLEKSRLLSDRFSAERPKGSFSTLEIQRTEQGDSAMYLCASGRVAYEQYFGPGTRLTVT.

The V gene is TRBV6-1, the J gene TRBJ2-3; 7 bases are shared with TRBD2. Germline lookup yields CDR1 MNHNS and CDR2 SASEGT. V was pared by 6 bases and J by 6 bases, with 21 bases of the junction left unmatched. CDR3 length: 18 residues. The CDR3: CASSTPWTSSHPPDTQYF. Written as DNA, the CDR3 is TGTGCCAGCAGCACCCCCTGGACTAGTAGCCACCCCCCCGATACGCAGTATTTT.

Written as DNA, the CDR3 is TGTGCCAGCAGTGACCTCGGGACAGGCGCCTACGAGCAGTACTTC. This gives the protein CASSDLGTGAYEQYF. The J gene is TRBJ2-7, the V gene TRBV2; TRBD1 matches at 8 bases. Germline CDR1 reads SNHLY; CDR2 reads FYNNEI. With V trimmed by 3 bases and J by 2 bases, 6 bases remained unmatched. There are 15 residues in the CDR3. The complete variable domain, with remaining parts taken from reference TRBV2 and TRBJ2-7, reads EPEVTQTPSHQVTQMGQEVILRCVPISNHLYFYWYRQILGQKVEFLVSFYNNEISEKSEIFDDQFSVERPDGSNFTLKIRSTKLEDSAMYFCASSDLGTGAYEQYFGPGTRLTVT.

The chain combines TRBV20-1 with TRBJ1-1, with D maybe TRBD1 (5 bases). Germline CDR1 DFQATT, CDR2 SNEGSKA (reference sequence). The CDR3 runs 14 residues. V was trimmed by 3 bases and J by 1 base, leaving 12 bases between them. The CDR3 bases are TGCAGTGCTAGCCCTTACCAGGGGAACACTGAAGCTTTCTTT. It encodes CSASPYQGNTEAFF.

This clonotype was seen a few times. The chain combines TRBV30 with TRBJ1-2; TRBD1 is a possible D gene (6 bases). V lost 3 bases, J lost 4 bases, and 15 bases lay in between. Germline V gene data show CDR1 as GTSNPN and CDR2 as SVGIG (reference sequence). CDR3 length: 14 residues. The CDR3 region has the DNA TGTGCCTGGAGCTTACCAGGGGCGGCCTATGGCTACACCTTC. Amino acid sequence: CAWSLPGAAYGYTF.

The V call is TRBV2, the J call TRBJ2-6; the D is unclear. This CDR3 has 16 amino acids. Deletions cut 7 bases from V and 2 bases from J, with 15 bases between. Germline V gene sequence: CDR1 SNHLY, CDR2 FYNNEI. The CDR3, as DNA: TGTGCCAGCAACCCGTATCTTAGAACTGGGGCCAACGTCCTGACTTTC. Translation: CASNPYLRTGANVLTF.

This clonotype was detected a few times. J is TRBJ2-1 and V is TRBV20-1, with a tentative D call TRBD1 (5 bases). CDR1 is DFQATT and CDR2 is SNEGSKA in the germline V gene (reference sequence). CDR3 length: 15 residues. Trimming left V 6 bases short and J 9 bases short, with 24 bases between. Here the CDR3 DNA reads TGCAGTGCGCCGACAGTACCGACGCCAACAAGTGAGCAGTTCTTC. Translated, it gives CSAPTVPTPTSEQFF.

This clonotype was recorded a few times. The rearrangement joins TRBV6-6 to TRBJ2-1, with D unresolved. Germline values: CDR1 MNHNY, CDR2 SVGAGI (reference sequence). V was trimmed by 7 bases and J by 8 bases, leaving 9 bases between them. This CDR3 region has 11 residues. CDR3 nucleotides: TGTGCCAGCACAAACCGAGATGAGCAGTTCTTC. Amino acid sequence: CASTNRDEQFF.

There are many counts of this clonotype. The V gene is TRBV12-3 or TRBV12-4, the J gene TRBJ2-7; D gene uncertain. V dropped 0 bases and J dropped 4 bases, with 7 bases sitting between them. The CDR3 has 13 residues. CDR3 in amino acids: CASSLALQYEQYF. As DNA, the CDR3 is TGTGCCAGCAGTTTAGCGCTACAGTACGAGCAGTACTTC.

This clonotype was detected a few times. The chain employs TRBV29-1 and TRBJ1-1; no clear D. The germline V and J ends were trimmed by 4 bases and 0 bases, with 12 bases remaining between them. The germline gives CDR1 SQVTM, CDR2 ANQGSEA. CDR3 length: 14 amino acids. The CDR3: CSVVRAPMNTEAFF. The DNA of the CDR3 is TGCAGCGTTGTAAGGGCTCCAATGAACACTGAAGCTTTCTTT.

This clonotype turned up a few times. This chain joins TRBV20-1 and TRBJ2-5; D is possibly TRBD2 (6 bases). The CDR3 is made up of 12 amino acids. Trimming stripped 5 bases from V and 4 bases from J, with 11 bases between. CDR1 and CDR2 from the germline V gene are DFQATT and SNEGSKA (reference sequence). As DNA, the CDR3 is TGCAGTGCTTCTCCGGGACTAGAGACCCAGTACTTC. Amino acids: CSASPGLETQYF.

This clonotype was seen a few times. The rearrangement uses TRBV29-1 and TRBJ2-1, with 7 bases identical to TRBD2. Germline trimming cut 4 bases from V and 8 bases from J; bases unmatched to any gene: 8. The CDR3 is 13 amino acids. Germline CDR1 is SQVTM and CDR2 is ANQGSEA. The CDR3 protein is CSVVAGQGDEQFF. CDR3 DNA sequence: TGCAGCGTTGTAGCGGGCCAAGGCGATGAGCAGTTCTTC.

This clonotype was detected a few times. The genes are TRBV7-3 and TRBJ1-5; no clear D gene. Germline V CDR1 and CDR2: SGHTA, FQGTGA. V dropped 5 bases and J dropped 7 bases, with 12 bases sitting between them. The CDR3 spans 13 residues. Here the CDR3 reads CASSAGPTQPQHF. The CDR3 DNA is TGTGCCAGCAGCGCCGGCCCGACCCAGCCCCAGCATTTT.

Only a few counts were recorded for this clonotype. CDR3 region: CASSHRRTGGFNEQFF. The CDR3 region has the DNA TGTGCCAGCAGCCATAGACGGACAGGGGGTTTCAATGAGCAGTTCTTC. The gene calls are TRBV3-1 and TRBJ2-1; 10 bases are shared with TRBD1. This CDR3 has 16 residues. Per germline, CDR1 LGHDT and CDR2 YNNKEL (reference sequence). V was pared by 3 bases and J by 6 bases, with 8 bases of the junction left unmatched.

This sequence joins TRBV5-1 and TRBJ1-1, with D unclear. The CDR3 sequence is 14 residues long. Trimming pared 7 bases from V and 1 base from J, leaving 14 bases between. Germline loops: CDR1 SGHRS, CDR2 YFSETQ. The CDR3 here is CASRRTGSNTEAFF. CDR3 DNA sequence: TGCGCCAGCCGCCGTACGGGCTCGAACACTGAAGCTTTCTTT.

The rearrangement links TRBV5-6 to TRBJ2-7, with 8 bases identical to TRBD1. Germline lookup yields CDR1 SGHDT and CDR2 YYEEEE. The CDR3 runs 15 residues. V lost 4 bases and J lost 0; bases outside the gene matches: 6. The CDR3 spells CASSPGTGYSYEQYF. CDR3 bases: TGTGCCAGCAGCCCTGGGACAGGATACTCCTACGAGCAGTACTTC.

This clonotype was found a few times. The J gene is TRBJ1-5, the V gene TRBV6-5; D remains unclear. The V and J ends lost 2 bases and 2 bases respectively, with 10 bases between them. The germline V gene encodes CDR1 MNHEY and CDR2 SVGAGI. This CDR3 comprises 15 residues. CDR3 coding DNA: TGTGCCAGCAGTTACGGACGGAACGGCAATCAGCCCCAGCATTTT. The encoded protein is CASSYGRNGNQPQHF.

Only a few counts were recorded for this clonotype. The chain couples TRBV27 to TRBJ1-2; no reliable D call. Germline lookup yields CDR1 MNHEY and CDR2 SMNVEV (reference sequence). V lost 4 bases and J lost 6, with 12 bases in between. CDR3 size: 13 residues. CDR3 sequence (DNA): TGTGCCAGCAGTTCCCGTAGCACGGATGGCTACACCTTC. Its translation is CASSSRSTDGYTF.

V is TRBV20-1 and J is TRBJ1-1; D not resolved. The CDR3 spans 14 residues. CDR1 DFQATT and CDR2 SNEGSKA come from the germline V gene (reference sequence). Trimming removed 1 base at V and 0 bases at J, with 9 bases between. The CDR3 here is CSARGDPLNTEAFF. DNA for the CDR3: TGCAGTGCTAGAGGGGATCCGTTGAACACTGAAGCTTTCTTT.

The CDR3 region has the DNA TGTGCCAGCAGCCCCTGGGAGGGGGCGGTGAATGAGCAGTTCTTC. Its protein is CASSPWEGAVNEQFF. This chain links TRBV7-2 with TRBJ2-1; D possibly uses TRBD1 or TRBD2 (7 bases each). Trimming cost V 5 bases and J 7 bases, with 18 bases left between them. Germline V CDR1 and CDR2: SGHTA, FQGNSA. The CDR3 is 15 residues long.

This clonotype was seen a handful of times. The chain combines TRBV5-5 with TRBJ2-1, with D tentatively TRBD1 (6 bases). The CDR3 contains 14 residues. In germline, CDR1 is SGHKS, CDR2 YYEKEE (reference sequence). Trimming cost V 5 bases and J 9 bases, with 18 bases left between them. The CDR3 bases are TGTGCCAGCAGACATCAAACAGGGTTCGTTGAGCAGTTCTTC. Translated, it gives CASRHQTGFVEQFF.

This clonotype has more than one count but fewer than ten. The gene calls are TRBV20-1 and TRBJ2-3; 7 nucleotides line up with TRBD1. The ends lost 2 bases at V and 4 bases at J; junction bases unmatched: 6. CDR1 is DFQATT, CDR2 SNEGSKA, per germline (reference sequence). This CDR3 has 14 residues. The CDR3 nucleotides read TGCAGTGCTAGAACCCGGGACAGCCCAGATACGCAGTATTTT. It encodes CSARTRDSPDTQYF.

This chain connects TRBV20-1 to TRBJ2-5, with D unresolved. Germline-derived CDR1 and CDR2 are DFQATT and SNEGSKA (reference sequence). The CDR3 sequence is 14 residues long. Trimming took 0 bases from V and 5 from J, leaving 13 bases between them. CDR3 DNA: TGCAGTGCTAGAGAAGAATCACCGCGGGAGACCCAGTACTTC. Its protein product is CSAREESPRETQYF.

The rearrangement joins TRBV24-1 to TRBJ2-3; TRBD1 aligns across 7 bases. The germline CDR1 and CDR2 sequences are KGHDR and SFDVKD. The ends lost 5 bases at V and 14 bases at J; junction bases unmatched: 6. The CDR3 consists of 11 residues. This CDR3 is CATSGRGPRYF. CDR3 nucleotides: TGTGCCACCAGTGGAAGGGGGCCGAGGTATTTT.

This chain uses TRBV3-1 with TRBJ2-2; TRBD2 might be the D (7 bases). V was pared by 3 bases and J by 0 bases, with 11 bases between. This CDR3 is built from 16 residues. In germline, CDR1 is LGHDT, CDR2 YNNKEL (reference sequence). The CDR3 region is CASSQWGGPNTGELFF. For the CDR3, the DNA is TGTGCCAGCAGCCAGTGGGGGGGCCCGAACACCGGGGAGCTGTTTTTT.